This TCR beta chain was captured by sequencing in a study of cytomegalovirus exposure and HLA in healthy donors. PCR involved 60 Vbeta and 13 Jbeta primers. Sequencing was performed with immunoSEQ multiplex PCR; in TCRdb, only in-frame clones are kept and a portion is missing. The sample lists approximately 200,000 clones, 70% to 80% seen once, with under 4.5% in the top ten. This clone has just one count. V lost 3 bases and J lost 2; bases outside the gene matches: 7. The CDR3 totals 15 residues. Per the germline V gene, CDR1 is SGHRS and CDR2 is YFSETQ. Input material: PBMCs. This receptor was obtained from a woman aged 25 to 39 in good health and CMV-seropositive. The chain employs TRBV5-1 and TRBJ1-1; 7 bases fit TRBD1. The CDR3 is CASSSSWTGNTEAFF. In DNA form, the CDR3 reads TGCGCCAGCAGCTCCTCCTGGACAGGAAACACTGAAGCTTTCTTT.